Below, 24 T cell receptor beta chains from the same sample are listed, as sequenced in a study of blood T cell repertoires in COVID-19. Some clones are missing from TCRdb's copy, which holds only in-frame ones; the method was immunoSEQ multiplex PCR. The sample shows some 290,000 clones, around 90% of them seen only once. The specimen sequenced was PBMCs or T cells enriched from blood (not recorded which). The source is a woman aged 40 to 50 with acute COVID-19.

The CDR3 here is CASSTRLDSSHGELFF. Here the CDR3 DNA reads TGCGCCAGCAGTACCCGTCTAGACAGCTCCCATGGGGAGCTGTTTTTT. The rearrangement joins TRBV10-2 to TRBJ2-2; D may be TRBD1 (5 bases). Germline CDR1 and CDR2: WSHSY and SAAADI. Trimming removed 5 bases from V and 8 bases from J, with 21 bases in between. This CDR3 has 16 amino acids.

The V call is TRBV4-2, the J call TRBJ2-1; 10 positions match TRBD2. The germline CDR1 and CDR2 sequences are LGHNA and YNFKEQ. The CDR3 is 16 amino acids. The V and J ends lost 3 bases and 4 bases, in that order; junction bases with no gene match: 6. Here the CDR3 DNA reads TGTGCCAGCAGCCAGGGTCTAGCGGGGGAGTACAATGAGCAGTTCTTC. This translates into CASSQGLAGEYNEQFF.

The chain joins TRBV18 to TRBJ1-1, with D hard to call. Trimming left V 2 bases short and J 6 bases short, with 16 bases between. The CDR3 contains 15 residues. CDR1 and CDR2 (germline): KGHSH, LQKENI. CDR3 region: CASSPTVPGGSEAFF. In nucleotides, the CDR3 is TGTGCCAGCTCACCAACGGTTCCGGGAGGATCTGAAGCTTTCTTT. The full variable domain, in which reference TRBV18 and TRBJ1-1 provide the parts outside the CDR3, is NAGVMQNPRHLVRRRGQEARLRCSPMKGHSHVYWYRQLPEEGLKFMVYLQKENIIDESGMPKERFSAEFPKEGPSILRIQQVVRGDSAAYFCASSPTVPGGSEAFFGQGTRLTVV.

The chain couples TRBV24-1 to TRBJ1-5; weak D call: TRBD1 (5 bases). The V gene lost 6 bases and the J gene lost 7 bases, with 12 bases spanning the gap. This CDR3 is built from 13 residues. The germline V gene has CDR1 KGHDR and CDR2 SFDVKD. CDR3 sequence reads: CATSSREGQPQHF. DNA for the CDR3: TGTGCCACCAGTTCCAGGGAAGGCCAGCCCCAGCATTTT.

V is TRBV3-1 (or the pseudogene TRBV3-2) and J is TRBJ1-1; D ambiguous. Looked up from germline, CDR1 is LGHDT and CDR2 is YNNKEL (reference sequence). This CDR3 is 14 amino acids long. V was cut by 4 bases and J by 1 base, with 10 bases left in between. The CDR3 reads CASSLQNSNTEAFF. As DNA, the CDR3 is TGTGCCAGCAGCCTACAGAATTCGAACACTGAAGCTTTCTTT.

The chain is built from TRBV5-6 and TRBJ2-5; D possibly corresponds to TRBD2 (5 bases). Per the germline V gene, CDR1 is SGHDT and CDR2 is YYEEEE. Trimming removed 0 bases at V and 10 bases at J, with 7 bases between. The CDR3 totals 11 residues. The CDR3 is CASSLAGSQYF. The CDR3 DNA reads TGTGCCAGCAGCTTGGCGGGGAGCCAGTACTTC.

The V and J genes are TRBV7-9 and TRBJ2-1, with 8 nucleotides matching TRBD1. V lost 5 bases, J lost 7 bases, and 10 bases stayed unmatched. Germline V CDR1 and CDR2: SEHNR, FQNEAQ (reference sequence). CDR3 length equals 15 residues. CDR3 amino acids: CASSAPRTGWNEQFF. The DNA for the CDR3 is TGTGCCAGCAGCGCCCCCCGGACAGGGTGGAATGAGCAGTTCTTC.

The chain combines TRBV27 with TRBJ1-1; TRBD1 aligns across 10 bases. CDR1 is MNHEY and CDR2 is SMNVEV in the germline V gene (reference sequence). The CDR3 spans 15 residues. J lost 3 bases, V lost 4 bases, and 5 bases had no gene match. In DNA form, the CDR3 reads TGTGCCAGCAGTTCGGGACAGGGGATGGACACTGAAGCTTTCTTT. Protein: CASSSGQGMDTEAFF.

This rearrangement joins TRBV6-6 to TRBJ2-2; D is unclear. This CDR3 is 14 amino acids long. Trimming stripped 3 bases from V and 3 bases from J, with 8 bases between. Germline values: CDR1 MNHNY, CDR2 SVGAGI (reference sequence). The CDR3 region has the DNA TGTGCCAGCAGTTATCCACAGTACACCGGGGAGCTGTTTTTT. Amino acids: CASSYPQYTGELFF.

This clone came up once. This sequence joins TRBV15 and TRBJ1-5, with D hard to call. Deletions cut 1 base from V and 4 bases from J, with 17 bases between. The V gene's germline CDR1 is LNHNV and CDR2 YYDKDF (reference sequence). The CDR3 contains 17 residues. The CDR3 loop reads CATSRGIRGGVNQPQHF. In DNA, the CDR3 is TGTGCCACCAGCAGAGGGATACGGGGAGGCGTTAATCAGCCCCAGCATTTT.

This clone was recorded once. The chain has TRBV3-1 (or the pseudogene TRBV3-2) and TRBJ1-1; TRBD1 matches 7 bases. V shed 8 bases and J 7 bases; nucleotides not matched to a gene: 13. The germline gives CDR1 LGHDT, CDR2 YNNKEL (reference sequence). The CDR3 length is 14 residues. CDR3 sequence: CASRRSEGAGEAFF. CDR3 nucleotides: TGTGCCAGCCGACGATCCGAGGGGGCCGGTGAAGCTTTCTTT.

This chain joins TRBV4-1 and TRBJ2-5, with 8 bases aligning to TRBD2. The CDR3 covers 15 residues. The V gene end was trimmed by 1 base and the J gene end by 7 bases; junction bases not matched to a gene: 8. Germline lookup yields CDR1 MGHRA and CDR2 YSYEKL. CDR3 residues: CASSQAGGFDTTQYF. The CDR3 DNA follows: TGCGCCAGCAGCCAAGCGGGAGGGTTTGATACGACCCAGTACTTC.

This clone has only one observation. A read error may produce the germline difference seen at one junction end. V and J are TRBV27 and TRBJ2-1, with TRBD2 identical over 11 bases. The CDR3 is 13 residues long. CDR1 MNHEY and CDR2 SMNVEV come from the germline V gene (reference sequence). In nucleotides, the CDR3 is TGTGCCAGCAGTTTGACCGGGACTAGCGGAGATGTCTTC. Its translation: CASSLTGTSGDVF.

This chain uses TRBV30 with TRBJ1-5, with D unresolved. The CDR3 is 13 residues long. With 2 bases removed from V and 3 bases from J, the gap between germline ends came to 8 bases. Germline values: CDR1 GTSNPN, CDR2 SVGIG (reference sequence). This chain's CDR3 is CAWSTVDNQPQHF. The CDR3 bases are TGTGCCTGGAGTACAGTTGACAATCAGCCCCAGCATTTT.

The gene calls are TRBV27 and TRBJ1-2; weak D call: TRBD1 (6 bases). Germline V gives CDR1 MNHEY, CDR2 SMNVEV (reference sequence). This CDR3 has 16 amino acids. Trimming took off 6 bases at V and 0 bases at J, with 17 bases between the two ends. The CDR3: CASRLRGTSTNYGYTF. CDR3 bases: TGTGCCAGCAGACTAAGGGGGACAAGTACTAACTATGGCTACACCTTC.

The V call is TRBV20-1, the J call TRBJ2-1, with D maybe TRBD1 (5 bases). The germline CDR1 and CDR2 sequences are DFQATT and SNEGSKA (reference sequence). The CDR3 length is 15 residues. The germline V and J ends were trimmed by 3 bases and 5 bases, with 17 bases remaining between them. The CDR3 protein is CSASNSRQLNNEQFF. As DNA, the CDR3 is TGCAGTGCTAGTAATTCGAGACAGCTAAACAATGAGCAGTTCTTC.

The rearrangement joins TRBV7-9 to TRBJ1-4; TRBD1 aligns across 7 bases. Germline CDR1 and CDR2: SEHNR and FQNEAQ (reference sequence). The CDR3 contains 16 residues. The J segment lost 0 bases and the V segment lost 8 bases, leaving 9 bases of the junction unmatched. For the CDR3, the DNA is TGTGCCAGCGCAGGGGGGTCGGGGGCAACTAATGAAAAACTGTTTTTT. Amino acid sequence: CASAGGSGATNEKLFF. Looking up the rest from reference TRBV7-9 and TRBJ1-4 gives the full variable domain: DTGVSQNPRHKITKRGQNVTFRCDPISEHNRLYWYRQTLGQGPEFLTYFQNEAQLEKSRLLSDRFSAERPKGSFSTLEIQRTEQGDSAMYLCASAGGSGATNEKLFFGSGTQLSVL.

This clone was observed a handful of times. One end of the junction varies from germline; a read error may be responsible. The chain carries TRBV4-1 and TRBJ2-1; 8 positions agree with TRBD1. The CDR3 extends over 13 amino acids. Germline V gene data show CDR1 as MGHRA and CDR2 as YSYEKL. The CDR3 is CASSEDRGWEQFF. In DNA, the CDR3 is TGCGCCAGCAGCGAAGACAGGGGATGGGAGCAGTTCTTC.

This clone was counted only a few times. The V gene is TRBV12-3 or TRBV12-4, the J gene TRBJ2-1; D perhaps matches TRBD2 (5 bases). The CDR3 spans 13 residues. The V gene lost 3 bases and the J gene lost 9 bases, with 12 bases spanning the gap. CDR3 in amino acids: CASSFSSEGEQFF. The DNA of the CDR3 is TGTGCCAGCAGTTTTTCGTCTGAGGGTGAGCAGTTCTTC.

The CDR3 is CASSGTRTRQYTDTQYF. CDR3 bases: TGTGCCAGCTCCGGGACACGCACCCGCCAGTACACAGATACGCAGTATTTT. The gene calls are TRBV21-1 and TRBJ2-3; the D segment call TRBD1 is taken from the table without a DNA check. TRBV21-1 has pseudogene status. This CDR3 comprises 17 residues.

This clone is a singleton in its sample. The chain links TRBV24-1 to TRBJ2-2; D is perhaps TRBD1 (6 bases). Germline V gives CDR1 KGHDR, CDR2 SFDVKD. The CDR3 runs to 14 residues. Trimming pared 7 bases from V and 4 bases from J, leaving 12 bases between. The chain's CDR3 is CATRDSLGTGELFF. The CDR3 DNA sequence: TGTGCCACCAGGGACAGCCTGGGCACCGGGGAGCTGTTTTTT.

The chain joins TRBV11-3 to TRBJ1-2; possibly TRBD1 for D (6 bases). The CDR3 has 13 residues. The germline V gene has CDR1 SGHNT and CDR2 YENEEA. V lost 5 bases to trimming and J lost 4 bases, with 11 bases between them. CDR3 coding DNA: TGTGCCAGCAGCGTGACAGGCGGCTATGGCTACACCTTC. This encodes CASSVTGGYGYTF.

The chain recombines TRBV7-9 with TRBJ1-2, with unresolved D. The V gene's germline CDR1 is SEHNR and CDR2 FQNEAQ (reference sequence). This CDR3 is 12 amino acids long. The germline V and J ends were trimmed by 5 bases and 4 bases, with 8 bases remaining between them. CDR3 in amino acids: CASSPGSYGYTF. CDR3 sequence (DNA): TGTGCCAGCAGCCCCGGGTCCTATGGCTACACCTTC. Full variable domain (outside the CDR3, taken from reference TRBV7-9 and TRBJ1-2): DTGVSQNPRHKITKRGQNVTFRCDPISEHNRLYWYRQTLGQGPEFLTYFQNEAQLEKSRLLSDRFSAERPKGSFSTLEIQRTEQGDSAMYLCASSPGSYGYTFGSGTRLTVV.

V and J are TRBV28 and TRBJ1-6; 7 bases line up with TRBD1. The V and J ends lost 6 bases and 10 bases, in that order; junction bases with no gene match: 27. The germline V gene has CDR1 MDHEN and CDR2 SYDVKM. The CDR3 consists of 20 residues. For the CDR3, the DNA is TGTGCCAGCAGACCTTACCTACCACAGACAGGGTCCAACTCGGGGTCACCCCTCCACTTT. Encoded protein: CASRPYLPQTGSNSGSPLHF.